This T cell receptor beta chain appears in the sequencing data of a study of T cells after yellow fever vaccination (dated by TCRdb to 2018 to 2020). About the investigation overall: The SMART-Seq v4 Ultra Low Input RNA kit was used to prepare libraries from fractions with low cell numbers. To follow T-cell clones before and after primary and booster YFV17D yellow fever vaccination, bulk TCR alpha and beta repertoires were sequenced over time. Two healthy male donors, one aged 18 to 29 and one aged 30 to 40 years, made up the cohort. Blood samples were taken at several timepoints before and after primary and secondary immunization, and bulk PBMC replicates and cell subsets were isolated. The investigation overall reported the following: A small share of clonotypes occurred in both CD4 and CD8 compartments, likely arising from convergent recombination. Because abundant contaminating clonotypes from the bulk population could be contained in FACS-sorted repertoires, computational filtering was required. Only a couple of donors were included in the study, so the extent to which the findings can be generalized is limited. Most clones expanded after primary vaccination were re-detected after the booster (almost 97% of CD4 and roughly 85% of CD8), suggesting broad memory maintenance. The secondary T-cell response was weaker than the primary response but faster, peaking on day 5 instead of day 15.

Read against the paper, the sample's treatment or condition label means: live attenuated yellow fever vaccine strain. At each blood-draw timepoint, two biological replicates of bulk PBMCs were collected. A standard Ficoll-Paque protocol was used to isolate PBMCs from peripheral blood. TriZol was used to extract RNA from bulk PBMCs, CD4 and CD8 fractions, and dextramer-positive and dextramer-negative fractions. This clonotype was seen more than once but under ten times. Its antigen specificity is not known. Base qualities are not recorded, but no much larger clone differs from it by a single base. TCR cDNA was synthesized by 5'RACE template switching, through which a universal primer site and unique molecular identifiers were introduced. Priming for cDNA synthesis came from both the TCR alpha and TCR beta constant segments. Libraries were amplified in two PCR steps, with sample barcodes and sequencing adapters added in the second step. Sequencing of libraries was performed on Illumina HiSeq 2500 (2x100 bp) or NovaSeq (2x150 bp). For the original study's pipeline: Reads were demultiplexed and collapsed into UMI consensus sequences with MIGEC, and V(D)J alignment was performed with MiXCR. Using edgeR on replicate PBMC samples, clonotypes were called vaccine-responding if FDR was below 0.01 and the log2 fold change was above 5 up to day 15. Bulk clonotypes were assigned CD4 or CD8 identity according to which sequenced CD4 or CD8 repertoire held them at higher abundance. TCRdb passed the public sequencing reads through fastp at Q25 and MiXCR, retaining productive beta sequences. Identical CDR3 protein sequences are pooled into one entry, listed with their most common genes and DNA. The authors' filters were not applied to this entry. Present in this sample are 300,000 or so distinct CDR3 sequences, roughly 8.4% of which were seen just once. The top ten hold 15% to 20% of the sample.

Taken from cysteine to phenylalanine, the CDR3 has 15 residues. Only the CDR3 DNA stays, 45 bases, in frame from base 1. The germline V and J ends show losses of 6 bases and 7 bases respectively, and no gene match explains 10 bases of the junction. This receptor was identified in a man between 18 and 29 years old who received the YFV17D yellow fever vaccine. The chain is assembled from TRBV12-3 or TRBV12-4 and TRBJ2-2, with 8 bases in between that match TRBD2. Specimen: PBMCs, collected approximately 40 days after the first yellow fever vaccination. This receptor has the CDR3 CASRPSGGPNGELFF. The DNA sequence is given as TGTGCCAGCAGACCCTCGGGGGGGCCAAACGGGGAGCTGTTTTTT.